The clone carrying this T cell receptor (beta chain) turned up a few times. The data derive from a study of blood T cell repertoires in COVID-19. Study-level information: COVID-19 samples collected from the United States, Italy and Spain covered acute and convalescent phases. PBMCs, B-cell-depleted T cells, or T cells provided the cDNA or gDNA that made up the material.

CDR1 and CDR2 from the germline V gene are SNHLY and FYNNEI. V shed 7 bases and J 5 bases; nucleotides not matched to a gene: 8. The CDR3 has 14 amino acids. In the original processing: Reference gene primer amplification gave estimated nucleated cell counts. The table came from immunoSEQ multiplex PCR; TCRdb's copy has only in-frame clones and leaves some out. The DNA was the basis for D and trimming; V, J and clone size are from that table. The repertoire holds over 350,000 clones, with 86% as singletons. The rearrangement uses TRBV2 and TRBJ1-2; TRBD1 agrees at 9 bases. The sequenced sample was peripheral blood. The clonotype comes from a woman under 40 with active or convalescent COVID-19. CDR3 coding DNA: TGTGCCAGCACCGGACAGGGGCCGGGGTATGGCTACACCTTC. This translates into CASTGQGPGYGYTF.